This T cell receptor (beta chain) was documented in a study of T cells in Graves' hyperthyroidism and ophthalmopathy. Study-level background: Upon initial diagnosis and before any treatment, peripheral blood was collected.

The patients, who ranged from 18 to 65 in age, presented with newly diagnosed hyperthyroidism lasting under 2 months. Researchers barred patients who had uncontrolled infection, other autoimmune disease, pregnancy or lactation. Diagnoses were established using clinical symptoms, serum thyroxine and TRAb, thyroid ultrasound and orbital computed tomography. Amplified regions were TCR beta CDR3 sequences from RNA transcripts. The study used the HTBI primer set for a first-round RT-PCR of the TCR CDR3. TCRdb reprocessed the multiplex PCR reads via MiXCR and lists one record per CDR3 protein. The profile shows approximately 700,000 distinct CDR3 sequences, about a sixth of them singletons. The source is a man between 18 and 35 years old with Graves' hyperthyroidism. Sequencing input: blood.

The CDR3 loop reads CASSSRRAQQPQHF. The CDR3 nucleotides are TGTGCCAGCAGTTCCCGACGGGCTCAACAGCCCCAGCATTTT. The chain employs TRBV6-1 and TRBJ1-5; D gene unclear. Trimming left V 5 bases short and J 7 bases short, with 15 bases between. The germline V gene has CDR1 MNHNS and CDR2 SASEGT. CDR3 size: 14 residues.